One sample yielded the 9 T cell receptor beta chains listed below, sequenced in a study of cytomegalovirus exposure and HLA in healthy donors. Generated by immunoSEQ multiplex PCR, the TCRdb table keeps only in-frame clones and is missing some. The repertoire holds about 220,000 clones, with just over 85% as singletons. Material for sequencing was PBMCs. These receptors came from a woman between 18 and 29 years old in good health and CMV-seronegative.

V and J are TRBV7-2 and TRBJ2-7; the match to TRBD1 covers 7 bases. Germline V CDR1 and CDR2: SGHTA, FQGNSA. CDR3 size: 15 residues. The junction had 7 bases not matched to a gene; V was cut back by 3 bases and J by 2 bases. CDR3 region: CASSFYRGAPYEQYF. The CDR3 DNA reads TGTGCCAGCAGCTTCTACAGGGGCGCTCCCTACGAGCAGTACTTC.

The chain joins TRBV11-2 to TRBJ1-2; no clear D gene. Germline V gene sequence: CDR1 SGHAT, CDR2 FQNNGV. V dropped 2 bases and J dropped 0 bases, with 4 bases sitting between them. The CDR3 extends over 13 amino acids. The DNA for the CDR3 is TGTGCCAGCAGCTTACAGGCTAACTATGGCTACACCTTC. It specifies CASSLQANYGYTF.

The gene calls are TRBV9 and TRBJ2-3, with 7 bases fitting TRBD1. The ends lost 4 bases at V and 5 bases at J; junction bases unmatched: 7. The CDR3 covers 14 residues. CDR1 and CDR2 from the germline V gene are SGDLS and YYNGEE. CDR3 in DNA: TGTGCCAGCAGCCCGGGACAGACAAGAGATACGCAGTATTTT. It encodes CASSPGQTRDTQYF.

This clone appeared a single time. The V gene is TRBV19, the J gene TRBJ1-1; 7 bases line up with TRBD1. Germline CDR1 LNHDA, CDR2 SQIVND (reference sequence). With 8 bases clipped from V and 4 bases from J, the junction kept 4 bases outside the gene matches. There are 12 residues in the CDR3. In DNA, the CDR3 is TGTGCCAGTTTGACAGGGTCCACTGAAGCTTTCTTT. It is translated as CASLTGSTEAFF.

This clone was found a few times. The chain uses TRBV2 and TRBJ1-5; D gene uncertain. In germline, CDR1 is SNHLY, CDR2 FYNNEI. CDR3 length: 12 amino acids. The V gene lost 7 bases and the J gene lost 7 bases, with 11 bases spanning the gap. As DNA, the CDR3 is TGTGCCAGCAACCGGGGAGGGCAGCCCCAGCATTTT. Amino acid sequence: CASNRGGQPQHF.

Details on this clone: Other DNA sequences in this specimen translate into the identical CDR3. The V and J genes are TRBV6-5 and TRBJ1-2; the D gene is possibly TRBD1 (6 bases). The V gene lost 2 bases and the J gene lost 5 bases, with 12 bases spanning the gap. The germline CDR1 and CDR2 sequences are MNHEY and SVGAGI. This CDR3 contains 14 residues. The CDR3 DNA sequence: TGTGCCAGCAGTTACGGGGGCGCAGGGTATGGCTACACCTTC. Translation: CASSYGGAGYGYTF.

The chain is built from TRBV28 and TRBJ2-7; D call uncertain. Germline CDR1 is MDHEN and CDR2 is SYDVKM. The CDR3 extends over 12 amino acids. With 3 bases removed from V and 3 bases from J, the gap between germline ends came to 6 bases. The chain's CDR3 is CASSFPSYEQYF. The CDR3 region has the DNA TGTGCCAGCAGTTTCCCGAGCTACGAGCAGTACTTC.

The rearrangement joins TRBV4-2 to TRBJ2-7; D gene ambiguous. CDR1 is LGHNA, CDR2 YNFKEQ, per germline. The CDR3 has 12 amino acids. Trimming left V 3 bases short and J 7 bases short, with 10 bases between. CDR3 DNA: TGTGCCAGCAGCCAGGCGTACGGGGAGCAGTACTTC. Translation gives CASSQAYGEQYF.

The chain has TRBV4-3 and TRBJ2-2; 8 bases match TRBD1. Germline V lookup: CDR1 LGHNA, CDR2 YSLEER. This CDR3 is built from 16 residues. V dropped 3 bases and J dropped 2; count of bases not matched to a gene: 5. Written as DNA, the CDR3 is TGCGCCAGCAGCCAGGGACAGGAGATTAACACCGGGGAGCTGTTTTTT. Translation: CASSQGQEINTGELFF.